These T cell receptor beta chains were read from a single sample in a study of T-cell reconstitution after alpha-beta-depleted transplantation in children. MiXCR, applied by TCRdb to the PCR reads, yields one record per CDR3 protein. The data hold roughly 610,000 distinct CDR3 sequences, with roughly a tenth observed a single time. The material was PBMCs from the stem cell graft donor, obtained from the stem cell graft. These receptors all stem from a human donor who donated a stem cell graft to a child with acute myeloid leukemia. CDR3s include the opening cysteine and the closing phenylalanine or tryptophan. Clone size is not always given. Where it is, it says once, few, many or a class for expanded clones.

clone size: few
J gene: TRBJ2-7
V gene: TRBV29-1
CDR3 protein: CSVEVRIGEQYF

clone size: few
J gene: TRBJ2-7
V gene: TRBV5-1
CDR3 protein: CASSVGQEYEQYF

clone size: NA
J gene: TRBJ2-5
V gene: TRBV7-6
CDR3 protein: CASSLGGTGGVQETQYF

clone size: many
J gene: TRBJ2-3
V gene: TRBV5-5
CDR3 protein: CASSSRGQTDTQYF

clone size: many
J gene: TRBJ2-2
V gene: TRBV5-1
CDR3 protein: CASSLQVERGELFF

clone size: many
J gene: TRBJ2-2
V gene: TRBV4-3
CDR3 protein: CASSRDKNTGELFF

clone size: few
J gene: TRBJ2-1
V gene: TRBV20-1
CDR3 protein: CSASSPYPYNEQFF

clone size: many
J gene: TRBJ1-5
V gene: TRBV10-3
CDR3 protein: CAISESTGWGNQPQHF

clone size: many
J gene: TRBJ2-1
V gene: TRBV5-1
CDR3 protein: CASSLEGMVNEQFF

clone size: many
J gene: TRBJ2-7
V gene: TRBV11-3
CDR3 protein: CASSFGSGQIKQYF

clone size: many
J gene: TRBJ2-7
V gene: TRBV18
CDR3 protein: CASSLRGTGTHEQYF

clone size: few
J gene: TRBJ1-2
V gene: TRBV29-1
CDR3 protein: CSATGGNGYTF

clone size: many
J gene: TRBJ2-3
V gene: TRBV5-1
CDR3 protein: CASSLPVGLADTQYF

clone size: NA
J gene: TRBJ2-1
V gene: TRBV5-1
CDR3 protein: CASSLVSGGPRNEQFF

clone size: many
J gene: TRBJ2-2
V gene: TRBV4-2
CDR3 protein: CASSPRSREGLGNTGELFF